Below are 19 T cell receptor beta chains sequenced from a single sample in a study of regulatory T cells in long-lasting Graves disease. The time point here: newly diagnosed GD, antithyroid drugs for less than 3 months. There was RNA extracted from PBMCs, and the TCR library was made from it. The authors built TCR beta libraries using iRepertoire HTBI primers and Arm-PCR of CDR3 regions. One entry per CDR3 protein results from TCRdb running MiXCR on the multiplex PCR reads. Among some 250,000 distinct CDR3 sequences listed, more than 15% were seen once. Another study also made use of these data, one on T cells in Graves' hyperthyroidism and ophthalmopathy.

Sequenced here: peripheral blood mononuclear cells (PBMCs), sampled at new diagnosis, from a patient treated with antithyroid drugs. These receptors all stem from a woman aged 25 to 39 with Graves disease.

This sequence joins TRBV29-1 and TRBJ1-2; maybe TRBD1 (6 bases). CDR1 and CDR2 (germline): SQVTM, ANQGSEA. The ends were cut back, 7 bases at V and 2 bases at J, with 14 bases in the middle. The CDR3 loop spans 13 amino acids. CDR3 DNA: TGCAGCGGGGCAGGGGTCAAAAACTATGGCTACACCTTC. This translates into CSGAGVKNYGYTF.

This clonotype was seen many times. The chain carries TRBV20-1 and TRBJ1-2, with D unresolved. Germline CDR1 DFQATT, CDR2 SNEGSKA (reference sequence). This CDR3 spans 10 amino acids. Trimming took off 5 bases at V and 7 bases at J, with 8 bases between the two ends. The CDR3 bases are TGCAGTGCTTCGGGGTTTGGCTACACCTTC. Translating gives CSASGFGYTF.

There are many counts of this clonotype. The CDR3 DNA reads TGTGCCAGCAGTTTGACAGGGTGGACCGGCTATGGCTACACCTTC. It specifies CASSLTGWTGYGYTF. This chain links TRBV12-3 or TRBV12-4 with TRBJ1-2; 7 bases are shared with TRBD1. This CDR3 region has 15 residues. J was trimmed by 4 bases and V by 3 bases; bases with no gene match: 8.

Concerning this clonotype itself: It may be a read error: a sequence one base away is much more abundant. The chain is built from TRBV6-4 and TRBJ2-3, with D possibly matching TRBD2 (7 bases). The CDR3 is 15 amino acids. Germline V CDR1 and CDR2: MRHNA, SNTAGT. CDR3 residues: CASSYGGGAPDTHYF. The DNA of the CDR3 is TGTGCCAGCAGTTACGGAGGGGGGGCCCCAGATACGCATTATTTT.

This clonotype came up many times. J is TRBJ1-1 and V is TRBV10-3; tentatively, D is TRBD1 (6 bases). CDR1 and CDR2 (germline): ENHRY, SYGVKD. Trimming shortened V by 10 bases and J by 0 bases, and 12 bases separated the two germline ends. The CDR3 consists of 13 residues. The CDR3 sequence is CATGGGMNTEAFF. Here the CDR3 DNA reads TGTGCCACTGGGGGCGGAATGAACACTGAAGCTTTCTTT.

This clonotype was seen ten or more times. V usage is TRBV9 and J usage is TRBJ2-1, with D uncertain. Trimming removed 4 bases from V and 10 bases from J, with 9 bases in between. This CDR3 is built from 11 residues. Looked up from germline, CDR1 is SGDLS and CDR2 is YYNGEE. The chain's CDR3 is CASSKTAEQFF. CDR3 bases: TGTGCCAGCAGCAAAACAGCGGAGCAGTTCTTC.

This clonotype has at least ten counts. The chain uses TRBV12-3 or TRBV12-4 and TRBJ2-3, with TRBD2 matching over 7 bases. CDR3 size: 14 residues. Trimming took 8 bases from V and 7 from J; bases not matched to a gene: 12. The CDR3 sequence: CASARAGVENTQYF. As DNA, the CDR3 is TGTGCCAGCGCCCGGGCGGGAGTTGAGAATACGCAGTATTTT.

This clonotype was seen ten or more times. This sequence joins TRBV18 and TRBJ2-7, with D possibly TRBD2 on 5 matching bases. The CDR3 sequence is 14 residues long. CDR1 KGHSH and CDR2 LQKENI come from the germline V gene. Trimming removed 4 bases at V and 2 bases at J, with 12 bases between. DNA of the CDR3: TGTGCCAGCTCACGACGGGAAACGACCTACGAGCAGTACTTC. Translation: CASSRRETTYEQYF.

This clonotype was recorded many times. This chain uses TRBV5-1 with TRBJ2-5, with D tentatively TRBD1 (6 bases). This CDR3 comprises 15 residues. Germline CDR1 and CDR2: SGHRS and YFSETQ. V shed 3 bases and J shed 1 base, with 13 bases lying between them. CDR3 in DNA: TGCGCCAGCAGCTGGGGTCACAGGGCCCAAGAGACCCAGTACTTC. Protein: CASSWGHRAQETQYF.

The chain links TRBV2 to TRBJ1-1; D may be TRBD1 (6 bases). Trimming removed 4 bases from V and 3 bases from J, with 18 bases in between. Germline CDR1 and CDR2: SNHLY and FYNNEI. This CDR3 has 16 amino acids. In DNA form, the CDR3 reads TGTGCCAGCAGTGCAGGACAGTCCTATGGCTACACTGAAGCTTTCTTT. Protein sequence: CASSAGQSYGYTEAFF.

This clonotype was seen a few times. A much larger clone lies a single base off, so this may be a read error. The chain uses TRBV5-6 and TRBJ2-4; 8 nucleotides align to TRBD2. The CDR3 totals 14 residues. Germline trimming cut 4 bases from V and 1 base from J; bases unmatched to any gene: 1. CDR1 is SGHDT, CDR2 YYEEEE, per germline. CDR3 sequence: CASSPGGAKNIQYF. CDR3 DNA: TGTGCCAGCAGCCCGGGGGGGGCCAAAAACATTCAGTACTTC. Complete variable domain (other parts from reference TRBV5-6 and TRBJ2-4): DAGVTQSPTHLIKTRGQQVTLRCSPKSGHDTVSWYQQALGQGPQFIFQYYEEEERQRGNFPDRFSGHQFPNYSSELNVNALLLGDSALYLCASSPGGAKNIQYFGAGTRLSVL.

This clonotype has ten or more counts. The chain couples TRBV20-1 to TRBJ1-2; D not certain. V was shortened by 6 bases and J by 3 bases, with 5 bases between the two germline ends. This CDR3 contains 10 residues. The germline gives CDR1 DFQATT, CDR2 SNEGSKA (reference sequence). The CDR3 region has the DNA TGCAGTGCCACGGACTATGGCTACACCTTC. Protein: CSATDYGYTF.

This clonotype occurred many times. The chain couples TRBV11-2 to TRBJ2-1; the D gene is possibly TRBD2 (5 bases). This CDR3 is built from 14 residues. Trimming took off 4 bases at V and 5 bases at J, with 12 bases between the two ends. Germline assignment: CDR1 SGHAT and CDR2 FQNNGV. The CDR3 region is CASSSRTGNNEQFF. CDR3 sequence (DNA): TGTGCCAGCAGCTCCCGGACTGGCAACAATGAGCAGTTCTTC. Full variable domain (remainder filled in from reference TRBV11-2 and TRBJ2-1): EAGVAQSPRYKIIEKRQSVAFWCNPISGHATLYWYQQILGQGPKLLIQFQNNGVVDDSQLPKDRFSAERLKGVDSTLKIQPAKLEDSAVYLCASSSRTGNNEQFFGPGTRLTVL.

This clonotype has at least ten counts. The chain joins TRBV12-3 or TRBV12-4 to TRBJ2-2; 9 bases are shared with TRBD2. J lost 6 bases, V lost 5 bases, and 10 bases had no gene match. The CDR3 length is 16 residues. CDR3 in amino acids: CASSRPGTSIPGELFF. In nucleotides, the CDR3 is TGTGCCAGCAGTCGCCCCGGGACTAGCATTCCCGGGGAGCTGTTTTTT.

With respect to this clonotype: A much larger clone differs from this one at a single base, so this may be a read error. The V and J genes are TRBV20-1 and TRBJ2-2; D perhaps matches TRBD2 (5 bases). The CDR3 runs to 13 residues. Germline CDR1 reads DFQATT; CDR2 reads SNEGSKA (reference sequence). This CDR3 is CSAEYANTGKLFF. CDR3 sequence (DNA): TGCAGTGCTGAATACGCGAACACCGGGAAGCTGTTTTTT.

This clonotype was detected ten times or more. CDR3 coding DNA: TGCAGTGCTAGAGACCGGCAGGAAGACTACTATGGCTACACCTTC. Protein: CSARDRQEDYYGYTF. The rearrangement joins TRBV20-1 to TRBJ1-2; D not certain. Germline CDR1 is DFQATT and CDR2 is SNEGSKA (reference sequence). V was pared by 0 bases and J by 3 bases, with 14 bases between. The CDR3 sequence is 15 residues long.

The chain's CDR3 is CASSQDRRTGGVDTQYF. In nucleotides, the CDR3 is TGCGCCAGCAGCCAAGATCGTAGGACAGGGGGTGTAGATACGCAGTATTTT. V usage is TRBV4-1 and J usage is TRBJ2-3; 10 bases align to TRBD1. V lost 0 bases, J lost 5 bases, and 8 bases stayed unmatched. Looked up from germline, CDR1 is MGHRA and CDR2 is YSYEKL. CDR3 length: 17 residues.

This clonotype was detected many times. Given a much more abundant clone one base away, this may be a read error. CDR3 coding DNA: TGTGCCAGCAGCCACAGGGGCGGCTTGAACACCGGGGAGCTGCTTTTT. Translated, it gives CASSHRGGLNTGELLF. The genes are TRBV11-2 and TRBJ2-2, with 7 nucleotides matching TRBD1. The length of the CDR3 is 16 residues. CDR1 and CDR2 from the germline V gene are SGHAT and FQNNGV.

This clonotype has ten or more counts. The V call is TRBV5-1, the J call TRBJ1-1; D possibly corresponds to TRBD1 (5 bases). This CDR3 has 15 amino acids. Germline CDR1 SGHRS, CDR2 YFSETQ. V lost 3 bases, J lost 2 bases, and 14 bases lay in between. CDR3 sequence reads: CASSSGDSINTEAFF. CDR3 bases: TGCGCCAGCAGCTCCGGTGACAGTATAAACACTGAAGCTTTCTTT.